The clone carrying this T cell receptor (beta chain) is a singleton in its sample. V was cut by 1 base and J by 5 bases, with 11 bases left in between. This CDR3 has 14 residues. Germline CDR1 LNHDA, CDR2 SQIVND (reference sequence). These data come from a study of blood T cells in healthy people across ages. Study context: Template switching captured about one barcoded beta molecule per two T cells.

It was with a sample-barcoded 5' primer and a J-beta primer mix that a second PCR of roughly 7 to 12 cycles was run. Every sample gave at least 3 million paired-end reads containing CDR3. Each CDR3 protein gets one entry after TCRdb re-called the 5' RACE reads with MiXCR. The sample has hundreds of thousands of distinct CDR3 sequences; roughly 50% are singletons. The study isolated at least 6.5 million PBMCs from each sample. Extracted total RNA amounted to at least 5.5 micrograms for each sample. The clonotype was recovered from an older man in good health. V and J are TRBV19 and TRBJ2-5; weak D call: TRBD1 (5 bases). Sequenced input: blood. This CDR3 reads CASSIAWGVETQYF. The CDR3 nucleotides are TGTGCCAGTAGTATAGCGTGGGGCGTGGAGACCCAGTACTTC. Full variable domain (remainder filled in from reference TRBV19 and TRBJ2-5): DGGITQSPKYLFRKEGQNVTLSCEQNLNHDAMYWYRQDPGQGLRLIYYSQIVNDFQKGDIAEGYSVSREKKESFPLTVTSAQKNPTAFYLCASSIAWGVETQYFGPGTRLLVL.